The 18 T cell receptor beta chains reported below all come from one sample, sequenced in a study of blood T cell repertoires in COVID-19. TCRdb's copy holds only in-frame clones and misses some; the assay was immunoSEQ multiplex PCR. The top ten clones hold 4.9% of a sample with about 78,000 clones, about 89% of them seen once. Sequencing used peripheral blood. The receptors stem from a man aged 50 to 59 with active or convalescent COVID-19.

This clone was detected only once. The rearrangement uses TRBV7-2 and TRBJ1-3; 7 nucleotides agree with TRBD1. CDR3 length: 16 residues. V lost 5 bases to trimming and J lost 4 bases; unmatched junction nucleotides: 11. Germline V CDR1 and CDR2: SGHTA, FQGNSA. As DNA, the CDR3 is TGTGCCAGCAGCCGGCGACAGGGTGGTATGGGAAACACCATATATTTT. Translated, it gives CASSRRQGGMGNTIYF.

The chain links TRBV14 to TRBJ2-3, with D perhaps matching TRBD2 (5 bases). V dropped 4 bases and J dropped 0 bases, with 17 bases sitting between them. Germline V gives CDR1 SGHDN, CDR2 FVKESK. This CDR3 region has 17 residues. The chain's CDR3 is CASSPPGVLASTDTQYF. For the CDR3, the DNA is TGTGCCAGCAGCCCCCCCGGGGTCTTAGCTAGCACAGATACGCAGTATTTT. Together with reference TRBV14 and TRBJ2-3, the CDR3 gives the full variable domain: EAGVTQFPSHSVIEKGQTVTLRCDPISGHDNLYWYRRVMGKEIKFLLHFVKESKQDESGMPNNRFLAERTGGTYSTLKVQPAELEDSGVYFCASSPPGVLASTDTQYFGPGTRLTVL.

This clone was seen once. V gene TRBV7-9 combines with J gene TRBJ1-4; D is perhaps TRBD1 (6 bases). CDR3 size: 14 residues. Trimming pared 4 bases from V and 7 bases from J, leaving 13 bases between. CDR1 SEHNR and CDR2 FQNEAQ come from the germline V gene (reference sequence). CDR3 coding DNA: TGTGCCAGCAGCTCAGGGGTAGTGGGTGAAAAACTGTTTTTT. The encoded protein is CASSSGVVGEKLFF.

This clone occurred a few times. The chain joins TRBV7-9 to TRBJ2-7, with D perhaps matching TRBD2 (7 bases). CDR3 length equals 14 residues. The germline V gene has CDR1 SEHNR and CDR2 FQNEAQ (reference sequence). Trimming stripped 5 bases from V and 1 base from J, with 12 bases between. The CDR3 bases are TGTGCCAGCAGCGCACAGGGAGGGTCCTACGAGCAGTACGTC. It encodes CASSAQGGSYEQYV.

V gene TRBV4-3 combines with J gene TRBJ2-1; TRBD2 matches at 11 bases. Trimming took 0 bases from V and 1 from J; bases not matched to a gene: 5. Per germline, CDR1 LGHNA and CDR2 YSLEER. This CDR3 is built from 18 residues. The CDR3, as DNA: TGCGCCAGCAGCCAAGACGGACTAGCGGGTGGTTCCTACAATGAGCAGTTCTTC. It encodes CASSQDGLAGGSYNEQFF.

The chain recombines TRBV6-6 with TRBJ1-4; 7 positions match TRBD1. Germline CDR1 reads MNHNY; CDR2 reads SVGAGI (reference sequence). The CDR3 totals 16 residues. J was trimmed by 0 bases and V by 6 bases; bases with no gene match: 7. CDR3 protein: CASRRRDSATNEKLFF. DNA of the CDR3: TGTGCCAGCAGACGCCGGGACAGCGCAACTAATGAAAAACTGTTTTTT.

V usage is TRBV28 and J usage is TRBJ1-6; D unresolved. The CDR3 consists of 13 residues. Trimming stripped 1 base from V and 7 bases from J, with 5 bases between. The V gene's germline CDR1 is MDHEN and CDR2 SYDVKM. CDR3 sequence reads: CASSLLENSPLHF. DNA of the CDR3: TGTGCCAGCAGTTTATTAGAGAATTCACCCCTCCACTTT.

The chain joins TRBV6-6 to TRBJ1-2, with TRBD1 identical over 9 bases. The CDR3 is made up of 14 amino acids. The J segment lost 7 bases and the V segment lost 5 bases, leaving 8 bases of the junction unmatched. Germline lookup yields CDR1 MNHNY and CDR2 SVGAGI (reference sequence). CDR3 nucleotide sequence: TGTGCCAGCAGTCCCTCGGGACAGGGAGGTGGCTACACCTTC. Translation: CASSPSGQGGGYTF.

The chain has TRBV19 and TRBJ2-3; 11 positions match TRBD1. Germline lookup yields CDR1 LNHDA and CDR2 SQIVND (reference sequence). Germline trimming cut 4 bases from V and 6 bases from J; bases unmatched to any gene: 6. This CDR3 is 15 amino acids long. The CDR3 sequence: CASSKPGTGGDTQYF. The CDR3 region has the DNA TGTGCCAGTAGTAAGCCCGGGACAGGGGGGGATACGCAGTATTTT.

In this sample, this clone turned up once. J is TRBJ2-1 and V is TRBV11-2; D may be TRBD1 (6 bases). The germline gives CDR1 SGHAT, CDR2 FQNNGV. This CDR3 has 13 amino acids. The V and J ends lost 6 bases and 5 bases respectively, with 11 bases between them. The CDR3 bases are TGTGCCAGCAGGAGACAGGAGAACAATGAGCAGTTCTTC. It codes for CASRRQENNEQFF. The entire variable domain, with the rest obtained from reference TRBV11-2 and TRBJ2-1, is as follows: EAGVAQSPRYKIIEKRQSVAFWCNPISGHATLYWYQQILGQGPKLLIQFQNNGVVDDSQLPKDRFSAERLKGVDSTLKIQPAKLEDSAVYLCASRRQENNEQFFGPGTRLTVL.

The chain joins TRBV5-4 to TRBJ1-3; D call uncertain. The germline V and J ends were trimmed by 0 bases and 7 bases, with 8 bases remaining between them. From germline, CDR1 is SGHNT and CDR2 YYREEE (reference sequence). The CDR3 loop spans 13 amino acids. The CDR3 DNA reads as TGTGCCAGCAGCTTGGAAACGGAGAACACCATATATTTT. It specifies CASSLETENTIYF.

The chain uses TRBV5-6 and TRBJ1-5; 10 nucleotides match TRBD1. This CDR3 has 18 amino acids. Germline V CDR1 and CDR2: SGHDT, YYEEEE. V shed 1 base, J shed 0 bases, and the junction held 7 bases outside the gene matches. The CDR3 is CASSLTDRGTYSNQPQHF. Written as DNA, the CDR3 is TGTGCCAGCAGCTTGACGGACAGGGGGACTTATAGCAATCAGCCCCAGCATTTT. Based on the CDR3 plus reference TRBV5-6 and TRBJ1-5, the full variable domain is DAGVTQSPTHLIKTRGQQVTLRCSPKSGHDTVSWYQQALGQGPQFIFQYYEEEERQRGNFPDRFSGHQFPNYSSELNVNALLLGDSALYLCASSLTDRGTYSNQPQHFGDGTRLSIL.

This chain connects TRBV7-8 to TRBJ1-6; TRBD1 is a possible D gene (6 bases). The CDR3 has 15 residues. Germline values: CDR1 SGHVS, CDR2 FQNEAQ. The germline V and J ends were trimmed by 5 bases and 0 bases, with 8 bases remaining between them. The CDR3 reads CASSPDSSYNSPLHF. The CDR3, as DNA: TGTGCCAGCAGCCCGGACAGCTCCTATAATTCACCCCTCCACTTT.

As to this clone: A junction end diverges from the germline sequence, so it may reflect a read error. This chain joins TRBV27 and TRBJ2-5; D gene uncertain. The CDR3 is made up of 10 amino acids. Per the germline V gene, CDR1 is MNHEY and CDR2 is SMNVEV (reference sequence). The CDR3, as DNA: TGTGCCAGCAGTTTATCGGCCCCTCACTTC. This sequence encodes CASSLSAPHF.

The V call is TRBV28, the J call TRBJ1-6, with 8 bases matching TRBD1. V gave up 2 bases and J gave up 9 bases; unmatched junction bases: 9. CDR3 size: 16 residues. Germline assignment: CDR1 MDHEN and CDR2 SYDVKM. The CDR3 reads CASSLPRGRLASPLHF. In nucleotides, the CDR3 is TGTGCCAGCAGTTTACCCAGGGGGCGCTTGGCTTCACCCCTCCACTTT. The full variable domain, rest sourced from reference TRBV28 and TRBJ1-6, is DVKVTQSSRYLVKRTGEKVFLECVQDMDHENMFWYRQDPGLGLRLIYFSYDVKMKEKGDIPEGYSVSREKKERFSLILESASTNQTSMYLCASSLPRGRLASPLHFGNGTRLTVT.

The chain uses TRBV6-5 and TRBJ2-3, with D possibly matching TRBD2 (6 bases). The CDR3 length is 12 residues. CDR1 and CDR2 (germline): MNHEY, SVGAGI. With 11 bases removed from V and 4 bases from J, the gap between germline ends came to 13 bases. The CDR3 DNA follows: TGTGCCCCCCCGGGGGATCCAGATACGCAGTATTTT. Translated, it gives CAPPGDPDTQYF.

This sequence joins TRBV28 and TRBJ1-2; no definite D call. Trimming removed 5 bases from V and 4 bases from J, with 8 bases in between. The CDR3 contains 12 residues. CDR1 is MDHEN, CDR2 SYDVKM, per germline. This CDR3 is CASSNSLYGYTF. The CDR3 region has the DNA TGTGCCAGCAGTAACAGCCTCTATGGCTACACCTTC.

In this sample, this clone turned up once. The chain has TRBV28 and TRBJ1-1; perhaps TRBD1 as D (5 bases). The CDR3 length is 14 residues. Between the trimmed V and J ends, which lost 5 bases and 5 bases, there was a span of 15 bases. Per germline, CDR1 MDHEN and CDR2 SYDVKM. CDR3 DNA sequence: TGTGCCAGCAGTCGAGCTCCGGGGGATACTGAAGCTTTCTTT. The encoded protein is CASSRAPGDTEAFF.